The next 5 T cell receptor beta chains were all read from a single sample in a study of blood T cells in healthy people across ages. Together with a sample-barcoded 5' primer, a J-beta primer mix was included in a second PCR lasting about 6 to 11 cycles. TCRdb reanalysed the 5' RACE reads using MiXCR and keeps one entry per CDR3 protein. The sample has around 1.7 million distinct CDR3 sequences, roughly 30% seen once. Sequenced material: blood. These receptors were obtained from a woman under 40 in good health.

The chain carries TRBV9 and TRBJ2-5; 7 bases are shared with TRBD2. Germline V gives CDR1 SGDLS, CDR2 YYNGEE. The CDR3 runs to 18 residues. V was pared by 3 bases and J by 5 bases, with 19 bases of the junction left unmatched. CDR3 coding DNA: TGTGCCAGCAGCGGAGGCCCCCAACTAGCGTCCAGTTGGGAGACCCAGTACTTC. It is translated as CASSGGPQLASSWETQYF.

This clonotype was seen a few times. The chain links TRBV7-9 to TRBJ1-4, with TRBD1 matching 7 bases. The CDR3 is 15 amino acids. The germline V gene encodes CDR1 SEHNR and CDR2 FQNEAQ (reference sequence). Trimming cost V 6 bases and J 5 bases; bases outside gene matches: 9. The CDR3 bases are TGTGCCAGCAGACACAGGGGAAAGGCCAATGAAAAACTGTTTTTT. Protein sequence: CASRHRGKANEKLFF.

The chain has TRBV5-1 and TRBJ2-3; TRBD1 matches at 7 bases. This CDR3 contains 15 residues. CDR1 SGHRS and CDR2 YFSETQ come from the germline V gene. Trimming took 4 bases from V and 1 from J; bases not matched to a gene: 6. The CDR3: CASSAQTGRTDTQYF. CDR3 DNA sequence: TGCGCCAGCAGCGCCCAGACAGGGCGCACAGATACGCAGTATTTT.

This clonotype came up a few times. The chain joins TRBV10-3 to TRBJ1-2; D is possibly TRBD1 (5 bases). CDR3 size: 14 residues. V was pared by 6 bases and J by 5 bases, with 16 bases between. CDR1 ENHRY and CDR2 SYGVKD come from the germline V gene. The CDR3 DNA reads TGTGCCATCAGGTCCGGCAGGGAAGGGTATGGCTACACCTTC. It codes for CAIRSGREGYGYTF.

The CDR3 sequence: CASSQDPLGTSGPTGETQYF. DNA of the CDR3: TGTGCCAGCAGCCAAGATCCCCTTGGGACTAGCGGACCGACGGGGGAGACCCAGTACTTC. This chain joins TRBV4-2 and TRBJ2-5; the match to TRBD2 covers 11 bases. CDR3 length equals 20 residues. Germline V gene data show CDR1 as LGHNA and CDR2 as YNFKEQ. V gave up 0 bases and J gave up 5 bases; unmatched junction bases: 17.